Reported below is one TCR beta chain. The CDR3 covers 11 residues. Germline V gene sequence: CDR1 SNHLY, CDR2 FYNNEI. Trimming left V 6 bases short and J 8 bases short, with 10 bases between. This specimen comes from a study of technical replicates of blood from a few donors. The assay was immunoSEQ multiplex PCR, and TCRdb's table has in-frame clones only and misses some. Of 60,000 to 65,000 clones listed, 75% to 90% are singletons. The chain links TRBV2 to TRBJ1-2; no definite D call. The sequenced sample consisted of PBMCs. The TCR sequence derives from a human donor in good health. Some clones in this sample may be carry-over from other donors' samples. The CDR3, as DNA: TGTGCCAGCAGACGTTGGGCCGGCTACACCTTC. Its translation is CASRRWAGYTF.